Below are 27 T cell receptor beta chains sequenced from a single sample in a study of cytomegalovirus exposure and HLA in healthy donors. 60 Vbeta and 13 Jbeta primers were used in PCR. Only in-frame clones appear in the TCRdb table, and some are missing; sequencing was by immunoSEQ multiplex PCR. The sample holds more than 150,000 clones, roughly 78% seen once. Source material: PBMCs. Receptors were obtained from a girl aged 10 to 17 in good health and CMV-seropositive.

This CDR3 reads CASSSQRTGHEAFF. CDR3 nucleotides: TGTGCCAGCAGTTCCCAACGGACAGGGCACGAAGCTTTCTTT. V gene TRBV25-1 combines with J gene TRBJ1-1; TRBD1 matches at 8 bases. With V trimmed by 5 bases and J by 8 bases, 10 bases remained unmatched. The CDR3 length is 14 residues. Per germline, CDR1 MGHDK and CDR2 SYGVNS.

The chain uses TRBV5-4 and TRBJ1-5, with D unresolved. The V gene's germline CDR1 is SGHNT and CDR2 YYREEE (reference sequence). This CDR3 has 16 residues. The V end lost 4 bases, the J end lost 0 bases, and 14 bases lay between the germline ends. CDR3 DNA: TGTGCCAGCAGCGTCACCGGGGAAAATAGCAATCAGCCCCAGCATTTT. The encoded protein is CASSVTGENSNQPQHF.

The chain recombines TRBV4-1 with TRBJ2-5; TRBD2 might be the D (6 bases). CDR3 length: 16 amino acids. With 6 bases removed from V and 1 base from J, the gap between germline ends came to 18 bases. CDR1 is MGHRA, CDR2 YSYEKL, per germline. This CDR3 is CASRSGTLVSQETQYF. The DNA of the CDR3 is TGCGCCAGCAGATCCGGGACTCTCGTAAGCCAAGAGACCCAGTACTTC.

This chain connects TRBV19 to TRBJ1-2; 7 positions match TRBD1. The CDR3 consists of 15 residues. V dropped 9 bases and J dropped 4; count of bases not matched to a gene: 14. Germline values: CDR1 LNHDA, CDR2 SQIVND (reference sequence). CDR3 amino acids: CASSGTVGAFYGYTF. The CDR3 DNA is TGTGCCAGCTCGGGGACAGTAGGGGCCTTCTATGGCTACACCTTC.

The gene calls are TRBV2 and TRBJ1-2; 9 nucleotides agree with TRBD1. Trimming cost V 0 bases and J 7 bases; bases outside gene matches: 6. CDR3 length equals 15 residues. Germline loops: CDR1 SNHLY, CDR2 FYNNEI. Here the CDR3 DNA reads TGTGCCAGCAGTGAAGCAATACAGGGGGCCATTGGCTACACCTTC. Translated: CASSEAIQGAIGYTF. The full variable domain, rest sourced from reference TRBV2 and TRBJ1-2, is EPEVTQTPSHQVTQMGQEVILRCVPISNHLYFYWYRQILGQKVEFLVSFYNNEISEKSEIFDDQFSVERPDGSNFTLKIRSTKLEDSAMYFCASSEAIQGAIGYTFGSGTRLTVV.

The rearrangement links TRBV4-1 to TRBJ2-5, with D possibly matching TRBD2 (6 bases). V was pared by 3 bases and J by 4 bases, with 6 bases between. Germline V gene lookup returns CDR1 MGHRA and CDR2 YSYEKL. The CDR3 covers 12 residues. The DNA of the CDR3 is TGCGCCAGCAGCCAGGGGGGAGAGACCCAGTACTTC. Translating gives CASSQGGETQYF.

This chain uses TRBV5-6 with TRBJ1-5; TRBD1 aligns across 10 bases. The J segment lost 7 bases and the V segment lost 4 bases, leaving 11 bases of the junction unmatched. Germline assignment: CDR1 SGHDT and CDR2 YYEEEE. There are 16 residues in the CDR3. CDR3 region: CASSLRGQGFMQPQHF. CDR3 coding DNA: TGTGCCAGCAGCCTTAGGGGACAGGGGTTTATGCAGCCCCAGCATTTT.

Written as DNA, the CDR3 is TGTGCCAGCAGTGCTTGGCCAGGGCCTAACACAGATACGCAGTATTTT. Its protein product is CASSAWPGPNTDTQYF. This chain joins TRBV6-4 and TRBJ2-3, with D tentatively TRBD1 (5 bases). V was pared by 4 bases and J by 2 bases, with 16 bases between. In germline, CDR1 is MRHNA, CDR2 SNTAGT. The CDR3 has 16 residues.

V and J are TRBV29-1 and TRBJ1-5, with 7 bases fitting TRBD1. V was pared by 4 bases and J by 6 bases, with 6 bases of the junction left unmatched. The germline V gene encodes CDR1 SQVTM and CDR2 ANQGSEA. There are 13 residues in the CDR3. The CDR3 nucleotides are TGCAGCGTTGCTAAGGGGGCCGGTCAGCCCCAGCATTTT. It translates to CSVAKGAGQPQHF. Full variable domain (remainder filled in from reference TRBV29-1 and TRBJ1-5): SAVISQKPSRDICQRGTSLTIQCQVDSQVTMMFWYRQQPGQSLTLIATANQGSEATYESGFVIDKFPISRPNLTFSTLTVSNMSPEDSSIYLCSVAKGAGQPQHFGDGTRLSIL.

CDR3 in DNA: TGTGCCAGCAGTACGCAGGGTGAATGGGCTGAAGCTTTCTTT. This gives the protein CASSTQGEWAEAFF. V gene TRBV27 combines with J gene TRBJ1-1, with D possibly being TRBD1 (5 bases). Germline V CDR1 and CDR2: MNHEY, SMNVEV (reference sequence). The CDR3 spans 14 residues. Trimming cost V 5 bases and J 6 bases, with 16 bases left between them.

This clone was recorded a few times. This chain uses TRBV10-3 with TRBJ2-3, with 10 bases fitting TRBD2. The germline gives CDR1 ENHRY, CDR2 SYGVKD. V dropped 0 bases and J dropped 5; count of bases not matched to a gene: 5. CDR3 length: 16 residues. The CDR3: CAISESTSGEKDTQYF. DNA for the CDR3: TGTGCCATCAGTGAGTCAACTAGCGGGGAGAAAGATACGCAGTATTTT.

The chain recombines TRBV12-2 with TRBJ2-6; the D call of TRBD1 is as the table states it, not checked on the DNA. TRBV12-2 is annotated as a pseudogene. This CDR3 contains 19 residues. Written as DNA, the CDR3 is TGTGCAAGTCGCTTAGCGCTCCGGGACAGCCTCTCTGGGGCCAACGTCCTGACTTTC. The encoded protein is CASRLALRDSLSGANVLTF.

Concerning this clone itself: One junction end disagrees with the germline gene, perhaps due to a read error. Other DNA variants within this sample encode the same CDR3. The chain combines TRBV13 with TRBJ2-7; no reliable D call. The CDR3 contains 16 residues. Germline loops: CDR1 PRHDT, CDR2 FYEKMQ (reference sequence). The CDR3 nucleotides are TGCGCCAGCAGCCCACCTCAGCGTCACCTCGCCTACGAGCAGTACTTC. Its protein product is CASSPPQRHLAYEQYF.

The chain links TRBV5-4 to TRBJ1-1; 7 positions agree with TRBD1. V lost 4 bases to trimming and J lost 1 base; unmatched junction nucleotides: 4. The CDR3 consists of 14 residues. Germline-derived CDR1 and CDR2 are SGHNT and YYREEE (reference sequence). CDR3: CASSPRDRNTEAFF. CDR3 bases: TGTGCCAGCAGCCCCCGGGACAGGAACACTGAAGCTTTCTTT. Supplemented by reference TRBV5-4 and TRBJ1-1, the full variable domain reads ETGVTQSPTHLIKTRGQQVTLRCSSQSGHNTVSWYQQALGQGPQFIFQYYREEENGRGNFPPRFSGLQFPNYSSELNVNALELDDSALYLCASSPRDRNTEAFFGQGTRLTVV.

This clone was seen a handful of times. V usage is TRBV6-1 and J usage is TRBJ2-3, with 8 bases matching TRBD1. This CDR3 spans 14 amino acids. The V gene's germline CDR1 is MNHNS and CDR2 SASEGT. V gave up 3 bases and J gave up 5 bases; unmatched junction bases: 4. The CDR3 DNA reads as TGTGCCAGCAGTGAGGACAGGGTTAGAGATACGCAGTATTTT. The encoded protein is CASSEDRVRDTQYF.

The chain is built from TRBV2 and TRBJ2-3; the match to TRBD1 covers 9 bases. V shed 0 bases and J 2 bases; nucleotides not matched to a gene: 3. Germline V gene data show CDR1 as SNHLY and CDR2 as FYNNEI. The CDR3 has 16 amino acids. CDR3 amino acids: CASSEAWTGDTDTQYF. The CDR3 nucleotides are TGTGCCAGCAGTGAAGCTTGGACAGGGGACACAGATACGCAGTATTTT.

The chain uses TRBV7-8 and TRBJ1-2, with D uncertain. Trimming removed 3 bases from V and 2 bases from J, with 10 bases in between. The CDR3 contains 14 residues. Germline V lookup: CDR1 SGHVS, CDR2 FQNEAQ. DNA of the CDR3: TGTGCCAGCAGCTTGGGTCGGGAGAACTATGGCTACACCTTC. Protein sequence: CASSLGRENYGYTF.

The J gene is TRBJ1-3, the V gene TRBV9; 7 positions match TRBD1. The CDR3 extends over 16 amino acids. V dropped 3 bases and J dropped 0; count of bases not matched to a gene: 6. The germline CDR1 and CDR2 sequences are SGDLS and YYNGEE. The chain's CDR3 is CASSASTGDSGNTIYF. For the CDR3, the DNA is TGTGCCAGCAGCGCAAGTACAGGGGACTCTGGAAACACCATATATTTT.

The rearrangement uses TRBV29-1 and TRBJ2-7; 10 bases match TRBD2. This CDR3 region has 13 residues. J lost 3 bases, V lost 4 bases, and 3 bases had no gene match. Germline CDR1 and CDR2: SQVTM and ANQGSEA. The CDR3 spells CSVAGTSVYEQYF. The CDR3 coding sequence is TGCAGCGTTGCCGGGACTAGCGTCTACGAGCAGTACTTC.

V gene TRBV7-9 combines with J gene TRBJ2-7; 10 nucleotides agree with TRBD1. The germline V gene has CDR1 SEHNR and CDR2 FQNEAQ (reference sequence). The CDR3 contains 16 residues. V was clipped by 6 bases and J by 4 bases; unmatched bases: 12. The DNA of the CDR3 is TGTGCCAGCAGTCCAAACTACGGGACAGGGGCGTACGAGCAGTACTTC. Amino acid sequence: CASSPNYGTGAYEQYF.

This chain joins TRBV7-2 and TRBJ2-7; D not certain. The V gene's germline CDR1 is SGHTA and CDR2 FQGNSA. Trimming cost V 1 base and J 6 bases, with 10 bases left between them. The CDR3 covers 13 residues. The CDR3 is CASSLEVSGEQYF. In DNA form, the CDR3 reads TGTGCCAGCAGCTTAGAGGTCTCGGGCGAGCAGTACTTC.

V usage is TRBV30 and J usage is TRBJ2-1; D ambiguous. With 5 bases removed from V and 4 bases from J, the gap between germline ends came to 9 bases. Per germline, CDR1 GTSNPN and CDR2 SVGIG (reference sequence). The CDR3 runs 12 residues. CDR3 in amino acids: CAWLPQYNEQFF. CDR3 bases: TGTGCCTGGCTCCCGCAGTACAATGAGCAGTTCTTC. Complete variable domain (other parts from reference TRBV30 and TRBJ2-1): SQTIHQWPATLVQPVGSPLSLECTVEGTSNPNLYWYRQAAGRGLQLLFYSVGIGQISSEVPQNLSASRPQDRQFILSSKKLLLSDSGFYLCAWLPQYNEQFFGPGTRLTVL.

The chain combines TRBV18 with TRBJ1-1, with D possibly TRBD1 on 5 matching bases. CDR3 length: 14 residues. V was trimmed by 2 bases and J by 4 bases, leaving 11 bases between them. Germline CDR1 KGHSH, CDR2 LQKENI. The DNA for the CDR3 is TGTGCCAGCTCACCATCGGGGGGAGTCACTGAAGCTTTCTTT. This sequence encodes CASSPSGGVTEAFF.

V and J are TRBV28 and TRBJ2-7; a weak D match, TRBD1 (5 bases). There are 14 residues in the CDR3. Per germline, CDR1 MDHEN and CDR2 SYDVKM. The germline V and J ends were trimmed by 3 bases and 0 bases, with 9 bases remaining between them. For the CDR3, the DNA is TGTGCCAGCAGTTTGGGGCTACGCTCCTACGAGCAGTACTTC. Protein: CASSLGLRSYEQYF.

The chain carries TRBV11-2 and TRBJ2-3; TRBD1 agrees at 9 bases. The CDR3 is 14 amino acids. J was trimmed by 3 bases and V by 3 bases; bases with no gene match: 1. Germline V gene sequence: CDR1 SGHAT, CDR2 FQNNGV. CDR3 DNA: TGTGCCAGCAGCTTCGACAGGGGGACAGATACGCAGTATTTT. This codes for CASSFDRGTDTQYF.

This chain connects TRBV5-8 to TRBJ1-1, with 7 bases matching TRBD1. The J segment lost 1 base and the V segment lost 5 bases, leaving 8 bases of the junction unmatched. The length of the CDR3 is 15 residues. CDR1 and CDR2 (germline): SGHTS, YDEGEE. DNA of the CDR3: TGTGCCAGCAGGTTCGCCGGGACAGCGAACACTGAAGCTTTCTTT. This gives the protein CASRFAGTANTEAFF.

The CDR3 DNA reads TGCGCCAGCGGACTCTGGACGACCACAGATACGCAGTATTTT. Its protein product is CASGLWTTTDTQYF. The chain has TRBV5-1 and TRBJ2-3; weak D call: TRBD2 (5 bases). The germline V gene has CDR1 SGHRS and CDR2 YFSETQ. Trimming removed 7 bases at V and 2 bases at J, with 14 bases between. CDR3 size: 14 residues.